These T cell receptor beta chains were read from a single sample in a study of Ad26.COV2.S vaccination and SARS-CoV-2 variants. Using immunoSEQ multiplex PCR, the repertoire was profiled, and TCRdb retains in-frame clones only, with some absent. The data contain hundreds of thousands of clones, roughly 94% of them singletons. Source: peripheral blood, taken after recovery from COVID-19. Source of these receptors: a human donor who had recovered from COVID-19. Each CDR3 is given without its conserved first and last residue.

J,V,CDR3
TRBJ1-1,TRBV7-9,ASSLRGNMNTEAF
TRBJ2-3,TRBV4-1,ASSQGVTTDTQY
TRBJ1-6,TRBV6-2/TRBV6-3,ASSRGTGGLSPLH
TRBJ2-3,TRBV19,ASSTTGVLGDTQY
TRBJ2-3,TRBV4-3,ASSQGRLAGGTQY
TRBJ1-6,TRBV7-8,ASSHLERASNSPLH
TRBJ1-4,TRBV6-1,ASSYLEKLV
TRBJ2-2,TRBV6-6,ASSFLTTGELF
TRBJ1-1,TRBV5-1,ASSYGRTLNTEAF
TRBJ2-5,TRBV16,ASSQSALGRKETQY
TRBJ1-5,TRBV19,ASRYRGPTRGNQPQH
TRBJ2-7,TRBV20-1,SASFPGVSYEQY
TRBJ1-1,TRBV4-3,ASSQEGGTEAF
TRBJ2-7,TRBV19,ASSPMGQAGYEQY
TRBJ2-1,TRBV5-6,ASSRRGDPLSYNEQF
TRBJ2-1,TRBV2,ASSRLAGLALTYNEQF
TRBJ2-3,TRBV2,ASSELGQGAGTQY
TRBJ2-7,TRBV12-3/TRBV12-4,ASRSSPGYEQY
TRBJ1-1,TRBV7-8,ASSAYARSVQEAF
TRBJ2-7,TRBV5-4,ASSLVVGDSYEQY
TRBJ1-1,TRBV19,ASSIGRNTEAF
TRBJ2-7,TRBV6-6,ASSRSGSRYEQY
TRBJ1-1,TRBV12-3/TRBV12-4,ASSFAREAF
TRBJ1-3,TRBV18,ASSPPARGIGNTIY
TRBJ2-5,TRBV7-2,ASSTQPLGRWGETQY
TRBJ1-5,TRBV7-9,ASSLARGYGNQPQH
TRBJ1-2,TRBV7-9,ASSRASLVAYGYT
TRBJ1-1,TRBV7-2,ASRFLSGFSLTEAF
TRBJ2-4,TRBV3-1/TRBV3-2,ASSQSSGRWGIQY